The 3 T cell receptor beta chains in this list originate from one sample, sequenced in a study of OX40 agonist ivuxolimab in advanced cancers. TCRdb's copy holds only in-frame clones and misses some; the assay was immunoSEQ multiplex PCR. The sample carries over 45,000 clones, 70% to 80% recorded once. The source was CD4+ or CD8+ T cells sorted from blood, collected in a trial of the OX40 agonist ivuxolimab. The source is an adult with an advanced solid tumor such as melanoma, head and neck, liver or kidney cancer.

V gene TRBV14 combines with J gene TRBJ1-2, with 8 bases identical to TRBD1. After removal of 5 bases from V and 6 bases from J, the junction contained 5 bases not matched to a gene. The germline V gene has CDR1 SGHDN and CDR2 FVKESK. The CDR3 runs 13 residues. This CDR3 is CASSETGANGYTF. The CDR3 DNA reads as TGTGCCAGCAGCGAGACAGGGGCAAATGGCTACACCTTC.

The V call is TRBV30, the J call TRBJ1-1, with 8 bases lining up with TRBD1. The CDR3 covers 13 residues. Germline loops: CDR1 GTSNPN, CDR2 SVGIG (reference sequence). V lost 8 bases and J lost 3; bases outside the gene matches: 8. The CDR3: CARQGIGDTEAFF. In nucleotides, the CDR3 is TGTGCCCGACAGGGGATCGGGGACACTGAAGCTTTCTTT.

The CDR3 reads CAWKEGPGNTIYF. The CDR3, as DNA: TGTGCCTGGAAGGAGGGGCCTGGAAACACCATATATTTT. The rearrangement links TRBV30 to TRBJ1-3, with a tentative D call TRBD1 (5 bases). The V gene's germline CDR1 is GTSNPN and CDR2 SVGIG (reference sequence). Between the trimmed V and J ends, which lost 4 bases and 2 bases, there was a span of 9 bases. This CDR3 has 13 amino acids.